The 10 T cell receptor beta chains reported below all come from one sample, sequenced in a study of a mutant IDH1 vaccine in newly diagnosed glioma. These receptors' targets are unknown. As for time point: week 23, last vaccination. One vaccine dose held 300 ug of mutant IDH1 20-mer peptide and came with topical imiquimod. Data came from immunoSEQ multiplex PCR; TCRdb stores just in-frame clones and leaves some out. The table includes approximately 79,000 clones, 85% detected once. Sequencing used PBMCs, obtained from a glioma patient whose treatment included an IDH1 peptide vaccine. The receptors stem from a woman aged 50 to 65 with glioma.

The rearrangement uses TRBV7-4 and TRBJ2-1; D is uncertain. The V end lost 5 bases, the J end lost 0 bases, and 11 bases lay between the germline ends. The CDR3 length is 15 residues. Germline V lookup: CDR1 SGHVT, CDR2 SQSDAQ. The CDR3 protein is CASSHLVSSYNEQFF. The CDR3 region has the DNA TGTGCCAGCAGCCACTTAGTCAGCTCCTACAATGAGCAGTTCTTC.

This chain joins TRBV5-5 and TRBJ1-6; no clear D gene. V lost 4 bases and J lost 6, with 11 bases in between. Germline values: CDR1 SGHKS, CDR2 YYEKEE (reference sequence). This CDR3 spans 14 amino acids. The CDR3 region is CASSVGLFNSPLHF. The DNA of the CDR3 is TGTGCCAGCAGCGTCGGCCTCTTTAATTCACCCCTCCACTTT.

This chain links TRBV28 with TRBJ1-1; TRBD1 matches at 8 bases. This CDR3 contains 14 residues. Looked up from germline, CDR1 is MDHEN and CDR2 is SYDVKM. V shed 6 bases and J 4 bases; nucleotides not matched to a gene: 7. CDR3 region: CASRTGQAGTEAFF. The CDR3 region has the DNA TGTGCCAGCAGGACGGGACAGGCGGGCACTGAAGCTTTCTTT.

V and J are TRBV18 and TRBJ2-7; 8 bases are shared with TRBD1. Trimming removed 6 bases from V and 3 bases from J; junction bases left unmatched: 7. Looked up from germline, CDR1 is KGHSH and CDR2 is LQKENI. This CDR3 is built from 14 residues. CDR3 sequence reads: CASSPRTGSYEQYF. CDR3 nucleotide sequence: TGTGCCAGCTCCCCGCGGACAGGGAGCTACGAGCAGTACTTC.

CDR3 nucleotide sequence: TGTGCCAGCAGTTCCTACTCCGGCTCTGGAAACACCATATATTTT. Amino acids: CASSSYSGSGNTIYF. The V gene is TRBV6-6, the J gene TRBJ1-3; the D is unclear. Germline assignment: CDR1 MNHNY and CDR2 SVGAGI (reference sequence). The CDR3 is 15 amino acids. Trimming left V 4 bases short and J 0 bases short, with 10 bases between.

A few counts support this clone. The genes are TRBV19 and TRBJ1-1; D uncertain. The germline V gene encodes CDR1 LNHDA and CDR2 SQIVND (reference sequence). V was cut by 5 bases and J by 6 bases, with 10 bases left in between. The CDR3 spans 12 residues. The CDR3, as DNA: TGTGCCAGTAGTGCGAGGGCGGCTGAAGCTTTCTTT. As protein: CASSARAAEAFF.

The V call is TRBV2, the J call TRBJ2-2; TRBD1 aligns across 9 bases. The CDR3 has 18 amino acids. V lost 4 bases to trimming and J lost 4 bases; unmatched junction nucleotides: 13. The germline gives CDR1 SNHLY, CDR2 FYNNEI. CDR3 DNA: TGTGCCAGCAGTGGAAGAAGGGACAGGGCCGCGAGCACCGGGGAGCTGTTTTTT. Its translation: CASSGRRDRAASTGELFF.

This rearrangement joins TRBV10-3 to TRBJ2-5; perhaps TRBD1 as D (6 bases). The J call may be mistaken, given a closer DNA end match to TRBJ2-7. Germline-derived CDR1 and CDR2 are ENHRY and SYGVKD. This CDR3 region has 15 residues. The CDR3 region is CAISATGKGAYEQYF. CDR3 bases: TGTGCCATCAGTGCGACAGGAAAAGGGGCCTACGAGCAGTACTTC.

The CDR3 DNA reads TGTGCCAGCAGACTTGGTGGAACCTACGAGCAGTACTTC. As protein: CASRLGGTYEQYF. The V gene is TRBV25-1, the J gene TRBJ2-7, with D unclear. V was trimmed by 6 bases and J by 2 bases, leaving 11 bases between them. This CDR3 is 13 amino acids long. CDR1 is MGHDK and CDR2 is SYGVNS in the germline V gene.

This chain uses TRBV9 with TRBJ2-1; no firm D call. Trimming took off 0 bases at V and 0 bases at J, with 7 bases between the two ends. The length of the CDR3 is 15 residues. Germline CDR1 and CDR2: SGDLS and YYNGEE. CDR3 in amino acids: CASSVAVGSYNEQFF. In DNA form, the CDR3 reads TGTGCCAGCAGCGTAGCTGTCGGCTCCTACAATGAGCAGTTCTTC.